The 18 T cell receptor beta chains listed next were all sequenced from one sample in a study of cytomegalovirus exposure and HLA in healthy donors. The PCR employed 60 Vbeta primers together with 13 Jbeta primers. The protocol was immunoSEQ multiplex PCR, while the TCRdb copy is restricted to in-frame clones and leaves out a portion. The data show about 130,000 clones, approximately 80% seen once. What was sequenced was PBMCs. The receptors were sampled from a male donor in good health and CMV-seronegative.

This CDR3 reads CASSHTPARVEKLFF. CDR3 in DNA: TGTGCCAGCAGCCACACCCCGGCGAGGGTAGAAAAACTGTTTTTT. The chain carries TRBV6-5 and TRBJ1-4, with no clear D. Deletions cut 6 bases from V and 8 bases from J, with 19 bases between. CDR3 length: 15 residues. The germline V gene has CDR1 MNHEY and CDR2 SVGAGI.

The chain couples TRBV5-1 to TRBJ2-3, with 8 bases lining up with TRBD2. Looked up from germline, CDR1 is SGHRS and CDR2 is YFSETQ. With V trimmed by 0 bases and J by 2 bases, 5 bases remained unmatched. This CDR3 spans 16 amino acids. As DNA, the CDR3 is TGCGCCAGCAGCTTGGAGGGTAGCGGGGACACAGATACGCAGTATTTT. This encodes CASSLEGSGDTDTQYF. The full variable domain, rest sourced from reference TRBV5-1 and TRBJ2-3, is KAGVTQTPRYLIKTRGQQVTLSCSPISGHRSVSWYQQTPGQGLQFLFEYFSETQRNKGNFPGRFSGRQFSNSRSEMNVSTLELGDSALYLCASSLEGSGDTDTQYFGPGTRLTVL.

This clone has a handful of counts. The chain links TRBV11-2 to TRBJ2-3, with TRBD2 matching 12 bases. Trimming took 4 bases from V and 0 from J; bases not matched to a gene: 8. This CDR3 contains 18 residues. Germline CDR1 reads SGHAT; CDR2 reads FQNNGV. The CDR3 here is CASSSLTSGSPSTDTQYF. The DNA for the CDR3 is TGTGCCAGCAGCTCCTTGACTAGCGGGAGCCCTAGCACAGATACGCAGTATTTT.

This clone has a handful of counts. In the same sample, other DNA sequences code for this CDR3. The rearrangement links TRBV2 to TRBJ2-7; 11 bases match TRBD2. Germline-derived CDR1 and CDR2 are SNHLY and FYNNEI. The CDR3 loop spans 13 amino acids. After removal of 8 bases from V and 1 base from J, the junction contained 1 base not matched to a gene. The CDR3 region is CASRTSGSYEQYF. The CDR3 DNA is TGTGCCAGCCGGACTAGCGGGTCCTACGAGCAGTACTTC.

This clone was detected only a few times. The chain joins TRBV27 to TRBJ1-2, with TRBD1 as a possible D gene (6 bases). Germline assignment: CDR1 MNHEY and CDR2 SMNVEV (reference sequence). V was pared by 7 bases and J by 8 bases, with 14 bases between. The CDR3 has 12 amino acids. CDR3 DNA: TGTGCCAGCAAAACCGGGGGGGGCGGCTACACCTTC. This encodes CASKTGGGGYTF.

CDR3 residues: CASSRGQLNEKLFF. In nucleotides, the CDR3 is TGTGCCAGCTCACGAGGCCAGCTTAATGAAAAACTGTTTTTT. This rearrangement joins TRBV18 to TRBJ1-4; D is unresolved. The germline V gene has CDR1 KGHSH and CDR2 LQKENI. Trimming shortened V by 4 bases and J by 4 bases, and 10 bases separated the two germline ends. This CDR3 comprises 14 residues.

This clone came up a few times. This chain joins TRBV5-6 and TRBJ2-7; possibly TRBD1 for D (5 bases). The V end lost 4 bases, the J end lost 5 bases, and 10 bases lay between the germline ends. The CDR3 runs to 12 residues. Germline V gene data show CDR1 as SGHDT and CDR2 as YYEEEE. CDR3 sequence (DNA): TGTGCCAGCAGCCAGGGCAGAAACGAGCAGTACTTC. Translated, it gives CASSQGRNEQYF.

The genes are TRBV5-5 and TRBJ1-3, with D possibly TRBD1 on 6 matching bases. V lost 1 base to trimming and J lost 3 bases, with 14 bases between them. The germline V gene encodes CDR1 SGHKS and CDR2 YYEKEE (reference sequence). CDR3 length: 16 amino acids. The CDR3 sequence is CASSLRGGRNGNTIYF. In nucleotides, the CDR3 is TGTGCCAGCAGCTTGCGGGGGGGCCGGAATGGAAACACCATATATTTT. The complete variable domain, with remaining parts taken from reference TRBV5-5 and TRBJ1-3, reads DAGVTQSPTHLIKTRGQQVTLRCSPISGHKSVSWYQQVLGQGPQFIFQYYEKEERGRGNFPDRFSARQFPNYSSELNVNALLLGDSALYLCASSLRGGRNGNTIYFGEGSWLTVV.

The V call is TRBV5-1, the J call TRBJ2-5, with TRBD2 matching 11 bases. The CDR3 has 14 residues. After removal of 4 bases from V and 4 bases from J, the junction contained 3 bases not matched to a gene. Germline values: CDR1 SGHRS, CDR2 YFSETQ. This chain's CDR3 is CASSTTSGVETQYF. CDR3 DNA: TGCGCCAGCAGCACGACTAGCGGGGTAGAGACCCAGTACTTC.

The chain is built from TRBV7-9 and TRBJ2-1; D is ambiguous. Germline V CDR1 and CDR2: SEHNR, FQNEAQ (reference sequence). The CDR3 sequence is 14 residues long. V was cut by 2 bases and J by 5 bases, with 10 bases left in between. CDR3 protein: CASSLLGSNNEQFF. The CDR3 nucleotides are TGTGCCAGCAGCTTATTGGGCAGTAACAATGAGCAGTTCTTC. Drawing the rest from reference TRBV7-9 and TRBJ2-1, the complete variable domain is DTGVSQNPRHKITKRGQNVTFRCDPISEHNRLYWYRQTLGQGPEFLTYFQNEAQLEKSRLLSDRFSAERPKGSFSTLEIQRTEQGDSAMYLCASSLLGSNNEQFFGPGTRLTVL.

This clone was recorded once. The gene calls are TRBV5-1 and TRBJ2-1, with unresolved D. V was trimmed by 4 bases and J by 5 bases, leaving 13 bases between them. Looked up from germline, CDR1 is SGHRS and CDR2 is YFSETQ. The CDR3 runs to 14 residues. This chain's CDR3 is CASSQLSINNEQFF. The CDR3 DNA reads as TGCGCCAGCAGCCAACTCTCAATAAACAATGAGCAGTTCTTC.

This clone was recorded only once. This sample includes further DNA sequences coding for the same CDR3. This chain links TRBV21-1 with TRBJ2-2; no check of the table's D call, TRBD1, against the DNA was made. TRBV21-1 is described as a pseudogene. CDR3 length: 14 amino acids. The CDR3 region is CASSKGTGAGELFF. The CDR3 bases are TGTGCCAGCAGCAAAGGGACAGGAGCCGGAGAGCTGTTTTTT.

The chain has TRBV6-5 and TRBJ1-1; 9 nucleotides align to TRBD1. This CDR3 spans 14 amino acids. The V gene end was trimmed by 6 bases and the J gene end by 5 bases; junction bases not matched to a gene: 7. CDR1 and CDR2 (germline): MNHEY, SVGAGI. The CDR3, as DNA: TGTGCCAGCAGCGGCCCGGGACAGGGAACTGAAGCTTTCTTT. Its translation: CASSGPGQGTEAFF.

The rearrangement joins TRBV25-1 to TRBJ1-1, with D tentatively TRBD1 (5 bases). Per germline, CDR1 MGHDK and CDR2 SYGVNS. The length of the CDR3 is 13 residues. V was clipped by 6 bases and J by 5 bases, with 13 bases between them. The CDR3: CASRGGGGTEAFF. As DNA, the CDR3 is TGTGCCAGCAGAGGCGGGGGTGGTACTGAAGCTTTCTTT.

This sequence joins TRBV5-6 and TRBJ2-7; D perhaps matches TRBD1 (5 bases). V was pared by 0 bases and J by 0 bases, with 13 bases between. The CDR3 runs to 16 residues. The germline V gene has CDR1 SGHDT and CDR2 YYEEEE. The CDR3 sequence is CASSLADSQSSYEQYF. CDR3 coding DNA: TGTGCCAGCAGCTTGGCCGACAGCCAAAGCTCCTACGAGCAGTACTTC.

The chain recombines TRBV6-1 with TRBJ1-1; no definite D call. CDR3 size: 15 residues. Per germline, CDR1 MNHNS and CDR2 SASEGT. V was trimmed by 3 bases and J by 0 bases, leaving 11 bases between them. CDR3 residues: CASSDPGMMNTEAFF. The CDR3 bases are TGTGCCAGCAGTGATCCCGGGATGATGAACACTGAAGCTTTCTTT.

The CDR3 DNA reads as TGCGCCAGCAGTGACTGGGAGATGGGGATGACAGATACGCAGTATTTT. Protein: CASSDWEMGMTDTQYF. The V gene is TRBV10-2, the J gene TRBJ2-3; D perhaps matches TRBD2 (5 bases). From germline, CDR1 is WSHSY and CDR2 SAAADI. The length of the CDR3 is 16 residues. Trimming took 3 bases from V and 3 from J, leaving 16 bases between them.

This clone was detected only a few times. The V call is TRBV7-2, the J call TRBJ2-3; D ambiguous. CDR1 and CDR2 from the germline V gene are SGHTA and FQGNSA. V dropped 6 bases and J dropped 0 bases, with 16 bases sitting between them. This CDR3 contains 16 residues. The CDR3 nucleotides read TGTGCCAGCAGACCCCAGAGACTCACTAGCACAGATACGCAGTATTTT. Amino acids: CASRPQRLTSTDTQYF.